The rows below give T cell receptor beta chains drawn from one sample of a study of OX40 agonist ivuxolimab in advanced cancers. Produced via immunoSEQ multiplex PCR; TCRdb's table is partial and in-frame only. The repertoire has some 80,000 clones, 80% to 90% of them found once; the top ten carry less than 0.55%. Sequencing was performed on CD4+ or CD8+ T cells sorted from blood, taken in a trial of the OX40 agonist ivuxolimab. The receptor source for this set is an adult with an advanced solid tumor such as melanoma, head and neck, liver or kidney cancer. CDR3s include the opening cysteine and the closing phenylalanine or tryptophan. The D gene is left open where the match is weak. Some rows have no size entry. The others give once, few or many, or a class for an expanded clone.

CDR3 DNA	CDR3 protein	D gene	clone size	V gene	J gene
TGCGCCAGCAGCTTAGCACTAGATAAAGATACGCAGTATTTT	CASSLALDKDTQYF	-	-	TRBV5-1	TRBJ2-3
TGCGCCAGCAGCCTTGGACAGGGCGAGGCTAATGAAAAACTGTTTTTT	CASSLGQGEANEKLFF	TRBD1	-	TRBV4-3	TRBJ1-4
TGTGCCAGTAGTCAGGGGACGAACACTGAAGCTTTCTTT	CASSQGTNTEAFF	-	-	TRBV19	TRBJ1-1
TGTGCCAGCAGTTGGACAGGAACCCCAGATGGCTACACCTTC	CASSWTGTPDGYTF	TRBD1	-	TRBV27	TRBJ1-2
TGTGCCAGCAGTTCGTATTCACCCCTCCACTTT	CASSSYSPLHF	-	few	TRBV6-1	TRBJ1-6
TGTGCCAGCAGCCGAGACATTTACAGTTACGAGCAGTACTTC	CASSRDIYSYEQYF	-	-	TRBV9	TRBJ2-7
TGTGCCAGCAGCTTGGGGACAGGGGGTTACAATGAGCAGTTCTTC	CASSLGTGGYNEQFF	TRBD1	-	TRBV5-4	TRBJ2-1
TGTGCCAGCAGTGAGACAGGCGGGAACACTGAAGCTTTCTTT	CASSETGGNTEAFF	-	-	TRBV6-6	TRBJ1-1
TGTGCCAGCTCACCACTGGCCGCCTACGAGCAGTACTTC	CASSPLAAYEQYF	-	few	TRBV18	TRBJ2-7
TGTGCCAGCAGTTCACGGACAGATTATGGCTACACCTTC	CASSSRTDYGYTF	-	-	TRBV6-1	TRBJ1-2
TGTGCCAGCAGCCCAAGCCGGGGTAGCGGGATCCTGGGTTTCTGGGCAGATACGCAGTATTTT	CASSPSRGSGILGFWADTQYF	TRBD2	-	TRBV9	TRBJ2-3
TGTGCCAGCAGCTTAGATGGAGGGGAGGGTGAGCAGTTCTTC	CASSLDGGEGEQFF	TRBD2	once	TRBV11-3	TRBJ2-1
TGTGCCAGCAGTCGCGGCCCTGGGGGAGAGACCCAGTACTTC	CASSRGPGGETQYF	-	-	TRBV11-2	TRBJ2-5
TGCGCCAGCAGCCAAGCGGGACAGCTATACAATGAGCAGTTCTTC	CASSQAGQLYNEQFF	TRBD1	few	TRBV4-1	TRBJ2-1
TGTGCCAGCAGCAGGGGCGGGGTTAAAGCCTACAATGAGCAGTTCTTC	CASSRGGVKAYNEQFF	-	-	TRBV9	TRBJ2-1
TGCAGCTACTTGTGGGGTACTGAAGCTTTCTTT	CSYLWGTEAFF	-	-	TRBV29-1	TRBJ1-1
TGTGCCAGCAGACCCAAAGGACTTTACGAGCAGTACTTC	CASRPKGLYEQYF	-	-	TRBV6-5	TRBJ2-7
TGTGCCAGCAGCTTAGTAGTGGGGGGGCCGAATGAGCAGTTCTTC	CASSLVVGGPNEQFF	-	few	TRBV7-6	TRBJ2-1
TGTGCCAGCAGCCCCTACCTAGCGGGAGGGATAAAGGAGCTGTTTTTT	CASSPYLAGGIKELFF	TRBD2	few	TRBV7-3	TRBJ2-2
TGTGCCAGCAGCTCCCGGACAGGGGAAGGCTACACCTTC	CASSSRTGEGYTF	TRBD1	once	TRBV7-3	TRBJ1-2
TGTGCCAGCTCACTCCGCGGGGATGGTCAGCCCCAGCATTTT	CASSLRGDGQPQHF	-	-	TRBV18	TRBJ1-5
TGTGCCAGCAGCTCCCCAGGGGGGGACGACGATACGCAGTATTTT	CASSSPGGDDDTQYF	-	-	TRBV14	TRBJ2-3
TGTGCCACCAAGCCCCAAGGGTCCAATCGTACCCAGTACTTC	CATKPQGSNRTQYF	-	-	TRBV19	TRBJ2-5
TGTGCCAGCAGCATTCGCCAGGGACAAAGCTCCTACGAGCAGTACTTC	CASSIRQGQSSYEQYF	-	few	TRBV7-6	TRBJ2-7
TGTGCCAGCAGTCCGCCCCCCGGTATCGGGCAGTACTTC	CASSPPPGIGQYF	-	-	TRBV27	TRBJ2-7
TGTGCCAGCCAAGGGACAGCTCTAAATGAAAAACTGTTTTTT	CASQGTALNEKLFF	TRBD1	-	TRBV19	TRBJ1-4
TGTGCCAGCAGCCAAGATGGGACAGAAGGGTTATCTGGGGCCAACGTCCTGACTTTC	CASSQDGTEGLSGANVLTF	TRBD1	-	TRBV14	TRBJ2-6
TGTGCCAGCATCCTAAACCCGGGTAACGAGCAGTACTTC	CASILNPGNEQYF	-	-	TRBV6-6	TRBJ2-7
TGTGCCAGCAGTTTATCATCCGGGTTTATTCAGCCCCAGCATTTT	CASSLSSGFIQPQHF	-	-	TRBV28	TRBJ1-5
TGTGCTAGTGGTTTGCTCGCCCCCTACGAGCAGTACTTC	CASGLLAPYEQYF	-	-	TRBV12-5	TRBJ2-7
TGTGCTAGTGGTATTAGGAGATCCTACGAGCAGTACTTC	CASGIRRSYEQYF	-	-	TRBV12-5	TRBJ2-7
TGTGCCAGCAGTGAACAGGGTTTAAGAGAAAAACTGTTTTTT	CASSEQGLREKLFF	-	-	TRBV2	TRBJ1-4
TGTGCCAGCAGCCGGGACTACCGGGGGGCCTACGAGCAGTACTTC	CASSRDYRGAYEQYF	TRBD2	-	TRBV5-6	TRBJ2-7
TGCGCCAGCAGCCAAGGGAGGGGGACAATGAAGACCCAGTACTTC	CASSQGRGTMKTQYF	-	once	TRBV4-1	TRBJ2-5
TGTGCCAGTAGTATAGTCGGGACTAGCGGGGGCCACCGGGATACGCAGTATTTT	CASSIVGTSGGHRDTQYF	TRBD2	-	TRBV19	TRBJ2-3
TGTGCCAGCAGCGAGGAATACCCGACTACAAACATTCAGTACTTC	CASSEEYPTTNIQYF	-	-	TRBV6-5	TRBJ2-4
TGTGCCAGCAGCTCGCTCAGGGGCAGCGAAAACACCATATATTTT	CASSSLRGSENTIYF	-	-	TRBV5-5	TRBJ1-3
TGTGCCAGTGGCATTGGGAATGAGCAGTTCTTC	CASGIGNEQFF	-	-	TRBV7-3	TRBJ2-1
TGCAGCGTTGAAAGACAGGGGCTAGAGGGCTACACCTTC	CSVERQGLEGYTF	TRBD1	once	TRBV29-1	TRBJ1-2
TGTGCCTGGAGTGGAGGGACAGCCAAGAGTGGCTACACCTTC	CAWSGGTAKSGYTF	TRBD1	-	TRBV30	TRBJ1-2
TGTGCCAGCTCTCGCTTACTAGCGGGAGGCCCCTCGGGCTCCTACAATGAGCAGTTCTTC	CASSRLLAGGPSGSYNEQFF	TRBD2	-	TRBV18	TRBJ2-1
TGTGCCTGGAGTGTACGGCGGAGCTCTGGAAACACCATATATTTT	CAWSVRRSSGNTIYF	-	-	TRBV30	TRBJ1-3
TGTGCCAGCGGTACTAGCGTGTACAATGAGCAGTTCTTC	CASGTSVYNEQFF	TRBD2	-	TRBV2	TRBJ2-1
TGTGCCAGCAGCTTAAGGGACGGGCTGGCTTCGGGCTACACCTTC	CASSLRDGLASGYTF	-	-	TRBV7-6	TRBJ1-2
TGCGCCAGCAGCCAAGAGCCAGCGGGGGGGTTCACAGATACGCAGTATTTT	CASSQEPAGGFTDTQYF	TRBD2	-	TRBV4-1	TRBJ2-3
TGTGCCAGTAGCCCCGGGGGCGCGCAGTTCTTC	CASSPGGAQFF	-	-	TRBV19	TRBJ2-1
TGTGCCAGCAGTCCGGACCAACAGCCCTTAGAGCAGTTCTTC	CASSPDQQPLEQFF	-	-	TRBV6-5	TRBJ2-1
TGCGCCAGCAGCTTAACCGGGGGCCGTCCGGATGAAAAACTGTTTTTT	CASSLTGGRPDEKLFF	-	once	TRBV5-1	TRBJ1-4
TGTGCCAGCAGAGAACAGTGGCTGGGAAACTATGGCTACACCTTC	CASREQWLGNYGYTF	-	-	TRBV2	TRBJ1-2